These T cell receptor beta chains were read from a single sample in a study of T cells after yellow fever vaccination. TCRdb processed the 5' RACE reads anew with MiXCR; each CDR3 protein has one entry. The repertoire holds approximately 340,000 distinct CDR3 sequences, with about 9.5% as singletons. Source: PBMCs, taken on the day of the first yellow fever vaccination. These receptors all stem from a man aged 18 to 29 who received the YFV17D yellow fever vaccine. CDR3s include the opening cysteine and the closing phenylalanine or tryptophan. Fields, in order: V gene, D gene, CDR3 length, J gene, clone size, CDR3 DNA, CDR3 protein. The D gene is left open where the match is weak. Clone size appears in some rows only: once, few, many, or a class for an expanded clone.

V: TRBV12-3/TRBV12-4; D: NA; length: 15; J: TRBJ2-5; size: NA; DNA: TGTGCCAGCAGGGGTGAGGGGGAGAATCAAGAGACCCAGTACTTC; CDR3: CASRGEGENQETQYF
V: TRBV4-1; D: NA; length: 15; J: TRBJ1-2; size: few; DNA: TGCGCCAGCAGCCAAGAAGTTTCCGCTAACTATGGCTACACCTTC; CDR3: CASSQEVSANYGYTF
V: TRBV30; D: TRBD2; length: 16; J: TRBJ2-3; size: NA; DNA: TGTGCCTGGAACCCGGGGACTAGCGGCCCCACAGATACGCAGTATTTT; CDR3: CAWNPGTSGPTDTQYF
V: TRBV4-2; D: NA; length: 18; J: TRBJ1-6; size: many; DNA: TGTGCCAGCAGCCACCTACTCAGAGGGGCCCCTTATAATTCACCCCTCCACTTT; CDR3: CASSHLLRGAPYNSPLHF
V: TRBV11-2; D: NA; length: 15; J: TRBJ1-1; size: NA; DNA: TGTGCCAGCAGCATCCAGACAGCGGGGAACACTGAAGCTTTCTTT; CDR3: CASSIQTAGNTEAFF
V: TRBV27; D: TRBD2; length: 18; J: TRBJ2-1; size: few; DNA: TGTGCCAGCATACGGACTAGCGAAAGAAAGAGCTCCTACAATGAGCAGTTCTTC; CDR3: CASIRTSERKSSYNEQFF
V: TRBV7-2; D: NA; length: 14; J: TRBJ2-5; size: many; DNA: TGTGCCAGCAGCTTAGGGATAAGTAGAGAAACCCAGTACTTC; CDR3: CASSLGISRETQYF
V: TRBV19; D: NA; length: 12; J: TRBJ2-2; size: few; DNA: TGTGCCAGTAGTATAGCACAGGGAAGACTGTTTTTT; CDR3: CASSIAQGRLFF
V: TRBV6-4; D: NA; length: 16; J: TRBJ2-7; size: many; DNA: TGTGCCAGCAGTGACTCTCGGACTCCAACCTCCTACGAGCAGTACTTC; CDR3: CASSDSRTPTSYEQYF
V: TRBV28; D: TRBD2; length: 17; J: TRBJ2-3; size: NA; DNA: TGTGCCAGCAGTTTACGCGGCGGGGGGGCCTTAACAGATACGCAGTATTTT; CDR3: CASSLRGGGALTDTQYF
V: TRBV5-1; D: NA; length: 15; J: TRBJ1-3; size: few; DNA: TGCGCCAGCAGCGACCCACAGGGCGGTGGAAACACCATATATTTT; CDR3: CASSDPQGGGNTIYF
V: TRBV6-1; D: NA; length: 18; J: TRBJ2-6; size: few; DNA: TGTGCCAGCACACCTTCGGGAGCTTCCCTCTCTGGGGCCAACGTCCTGACTTTC; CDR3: CASTPSGASLSGANVLTF
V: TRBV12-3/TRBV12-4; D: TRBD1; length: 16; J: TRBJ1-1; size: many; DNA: TGTGCCAGCAGCAGGGGGACAGGGGGCCGTGGGGCTGAAGCTTTCTTT; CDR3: CASSRGTGGRGAEAFF
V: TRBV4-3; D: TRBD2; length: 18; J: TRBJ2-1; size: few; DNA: TGCGCCAGCAGCCAAGAGGGTGGCGGGCGGGGGGCCGGAAATGAGCAGTTCTTC; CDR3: CASSQEGGGRGAGNEQFF
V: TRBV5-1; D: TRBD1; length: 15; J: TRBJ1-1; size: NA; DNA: TGCGCCAGCAGCTTGGTCGGACAGGGGAACACTGAAGCTTTCTTT; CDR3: CASSLVGQGNTEAFF
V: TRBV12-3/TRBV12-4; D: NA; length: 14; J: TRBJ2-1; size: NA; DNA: TGTGCCAGCAGTCAAGTGAGCTCCTACAATGAGCAGTTCTTC; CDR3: CASSQVSSYNEQFF